This TCR beta chain appears in the sequencing data of a study of CD8 T cells in ankylosing spondylitis. Broader study findings: Disease-linked clones were found to be CD8+ and relatively rare in peripheral blood.

CDR1 is DFQATT and CDR2 is SNEGSKA in the germline V gene (reference sequence). Trimming took off 5 bases at V and 1 base at J, with 12 bases between the two ends. The CDR3 is made up of 13 amino acids. TCRdb ran MiXCR on the 5' RACE reads and lists one entry per CDR3 protein. This table has hundreds of thousands of distinct CDR3 sequences, around 20% appearing once. This clonotype was detected a few times. Its cognate antigen is unknown. This TCR was sampled from a female donor with ankylosing spondylitis or in good health (not recorded which). The chain links TRBV20-1 to TRBJ2-7, with D tentatively TRBD2 (6 bases). The sample comprised blood, either unsorted or a sorted T cell fraction (not recorded which). CDR3 amino acids: CSAEGGGSYEQYF. The DNA for the CDR3 is TGCAGTGCTGAAGGAGGAGGGTCCTACGAGCAGTACTTC.